Listed here are 30 T cell receptor beta chains from one sample, sequenced in a study of Ad26.COV2.S vaccination and SARS-CoV-2 variants. The method was immunoSEQ multiplex PCR; TCRdb's version includes in-frame clones alone and lacks a portion of them. The data contain about 420,000 clones, more than 75% of them seen just once; the ten biggest clones take up 3.6%. Treatment indicated: 15 to 20 received Ad26.COV2.S at low or high dose, single or two shots; roughly 5 received placebo; per-sample allocation not given. Sampling occurred on day 63 after the first vaccine or placebo injection. Sequencing was performed on peripheral blood, taken in a trial of Ad26.COV2.S vaccine versus placebo. The receptor source for this set is a person aged 18-65 years who received the Ad26.COV2.S COVID-19 vaccine or a placebo.

The V and J genes are TRBV6-1 and TRBJ2-5; 9 bases agree with TRBD2. From germline, CDR1 is MNHNS and CDR2 SASEGT. The CDR3 is 17 residues long. V trimming: 2 bases; J trimming: 1 base; junction bases outside the gene matches: 8. The CDR3: CASSEWGYSGGQETQYF. The CDR3 DNA sequence: TGTGCCAGCAGTGAATGGGGGTATAGCGGGGGCCAAGAGACCCAGTACTTC.

The chain recombines TRBV7-2 with TRBJ2-1; TRBD2 might be the D (6 bases). The CDR3 spans 11 residues. V was clipped by 7 bases and J by 12 bases, with 13 bases between them. CDR1 is SGHTA, CDR2 FQGNSA, per germline. CDR3 in amino acids: CASTSLGGQFF. CDR3 sequence (DNA): TGTGCCAGCACCTCTTTGGGGGGGCAGTTCTTC.

This clone was seen a handful of times. The chain carries TRBV13 and TRBJ2-7; D is ambiguous. The germline V gene has CDR1 PRHDT and CDR2 FYEKMQ (reference sequence). The length of the CDR3 is 15 residues. V lost 2 bases and J lost 6, with 17 bases in between. The CDR3 region is CASSLSPSRPGEQYF. The CDR3 nucleotides read TGTGCCAGCAGCTTATCCCCCTCTCGGCCGGGCGAGCAGTACTTC.

The chain uses TRBV4-1 and TRBJ2-3, with D perhaps TRBD2 (7 bases). The CDR3 totals 15 residues. The germline V gene encodes CDR1 MGHRA and CDR2 YSYEKL. V dropped 0 bases and J dropped 4 bases, with 11 bases sitting between them. CDR3 in amino acids: CASSQERGRADTQYF. The CDR3 DNA is TGCGCCAGCAGCCAAGAGCGGGGGCGGGCAGATACGCAGTATTTT.

The rearrangement links TRBV2 to TRBJ2-5, with D possibly TRBD2 on 5 matching bases. The CDR3 is made up of 14 amino acids. CDR1 SNHLY and CDR2 FYNNEI come from the germline V gene. The ends were cut back, 6 bases at V and 2 bases at J, with 13 bases in the middle. Written as DNA, the CDR3 is TGTGCCAGCAGCGGGGTAGGATATCAAGAGACCCAGTACTTC. Translating gives CASSGVGYQETQYF.

The chain uses TRBV28 and TRBJ2-7; either TRBD1 or TRBD2 may supply D (5 bases each). The CDR3 extends over 13 amino acids. CDR1 and CDR2 (germline): MDHEN, SYDVKM. Trimming shortened V by 6 bases and J by 5 bases, and 14 bases separated the two germline ends. This CDR3 reads CASSPPGTDEQYF. DNA of the CDR3: TGTGCCAGCAGCCCTCCCGGGACCGACGAGCAGTACTTC.

The rearrangement uses TRBV7-2 and TRBJ2-1; 8 positions agree with TRBD2. Per germline, CDR1 SGHTA and CDR2 FQGNSA. The CDR3 runs 12 residues. With 2 bases clipped from V and 12 bases from J, the junction kept 3 bases outside the gene matches. The CDR3 reads CASSLLAGGQFF. CDR3 in DNA: TGTGCCAGCAGCTTACTCGCGGGGGGGCAGTTCTTC. Drawing the rest from reference TRBV7-2 and TRBJ2-1, the complete variable domain is GAGVSQSPSNKVTEKGKDVELRCDPISGHTALYWYRQSLGQGLEFLIYFQGNSAPDKSGLPSDRFSAERTGGSVSTLTIQRTQQEDSAVYLCASSLLAGGQFFGPGTRLTVL.

In DNA, the CDR3 is TGTGCCAGCACCTGGACAGGGGACACTGAAGCTTTCTTT. Its protein product is CASTWTGDTEAFF. This rearrangement joins TRBV6-5 to TRBJ1-1; TRBD1 aligns across 9 bases. This CDR3 spans 13 amino acids. Germline assignment: CDR1 MNHEY and CDR2 SVGAGI. J gave up 3 bases and V 7 bases, and 3 bases lay outside the gene matches.

The chain combines TRBV2 with TRBJ1-2, with D uncertain. V lost 9 bases to trimming and J lost 2 bases, with 22 bases between them. CDR3 length equals 16 residues. Germline V gives CDR1 SNHLY, CDR2 FYNNEI. CDR3 amino acids: CARNRKTLSGNYGYTF. The CDR3 DNA reads TGTGCCAGGAACCGAAAGACACTGTCGGGGAACTATGGCTACACCTTC.

This clone is a singleton in its sample. The J gene is TRBJ1-2, the V gene TRBV19, with a weak D call TRBD1 (6 bases). Germline values: CDR1 LNHDA, CDR2 SQIVND (reference sequence). V lost 6 bases to trimming and J lost 8 bases, with 13 bases between them. There are 12 residues in the CDR3. CDR3 in DNA: TGTGCCAGTAGCCCAGACAGGTGGGGCTACACCTTC. Its translation is CASSPDRWGYTF.

The V gene is TRBV10-3, the J gene TRBJ2-1; D is perhaps TRBD1 (6 bases). V was cut by 0 bases and J by 3 bases, with 12 bases left in between. The CDR3 is 16 residues long. CDR1 is ENHRY, CDR2 SYGVKD, per germline. CDR3 region: CAISESTGHLYNEQFF. CDR3 nucleotide sequence: TGTGCCATCAGTGAGTCGACAGGACATCTCTACAATGAGCAGTTCTTC.

The chain is built from TRBV18 and TRBJ1-3, with D perhaps matching TRBD1 (5 bases). The CDR3 runs 14 residues. Germline assignment: CDR1 KGHSH and CDR2 LQKENI. The V and J ends lost 7 bases and 3 bases respectively, with 13 bases between them. The CDR3 bases are TGTGCCAGCTTACCCCAGGGTCTTGGAAACACCATATATTTT. Translating it yields CASLPQGLGNTIYF.

The rearrangement links TRBV28 to TRBJ1-4, with D hard to call. The CDR3 sequence is 13 residues long. Germline V CDR1 and CDR2: MDHEN, SYDVKM. V was clipped by 2 bases and J by 8 bases, with 9 bases between them. The CDR3 loop is CASSLGSREKLFF. Written as DNA, the CDR3 is TGTGCCAGCAGTTTAGGGAGCAGGGAAAAACTGTTTTTT.

The table lists this clone with many counts. The rearrangement joins TRBV28 to TRBJ2-3, with D possibly TRBD1 on 6 matching bases. The V end was cut by 5 bases, the J end by 2 bases, with 14 bases between. CDR1 and CDR2 (germline): MDHEN, SYDVKM. The CDR3 runs 15 residues. The CDR3 region is CASSLRDTNTDTQYF. CDR3 DNA sequence: TGTGCCAGCAGTCTCCGGGACACGAACACAGATACGCAGTATTTT.

The V call is TRBV21-1, the J call TRBJ2-3; no DNA check was done on the table's D call, TRBD2. TRBV21-1 is flagged as a pseudogene. CDR3 length equals 15 residues. The CDR3 sequence: CATQGGGAGTDTQYF. The CDR3 nucleotides are TGTGCCACTCAAGGTGGGGGGGCAGGCACAGATACGCAGTATTTT.

The chain recombines TRBV15 with TRBJ1-3; TRBD1 agrees at 9 bases. V lost 4 bases, J lost 4 bases, and 5 bases stayed unmatched. The V gene's germline CDR1 is LNHNV and CDR2 YYDKDF (reference sequence). The CDR3 loop spans 15 amino acids. The CDR3 coding sequence is TGTGCCACCAGCAAAAACAGGGGGCAGGGAAACACCATATATTTT. Its translation: CATSKNRGQGNTIYF.

The V call is TRBV4-1, the J call TRBJ1-2; TRBD1 matches at 7 bases. Germline values: CDR1 MGHRA, CDR2 YSYEKL. V shed 4 bases and J 7 bases; nucleotides not matched to a gene: 6. The CDR3 spans 13 residues. The CDR3 reads CASSRTGAAGYTF. Written as DNA, the CDR3 is TGCGCCAGCAGCCGCACAGGGGCGGCTGGCTACACCTTC.

This chain uses TRBV27 with TRBJ2-1; the D gene could be TRBD1 or TRBD2 (6 bases each). Looked up from germline, CDR1 is MNHEY and CDR2 is SMNVEV (reference sequence). The V gene lost 4 bases and the J gene lost 4 bases, with 20 bases spanning the gap. The CDR3 totals 17 residues. CDR3 bases: TGTGCCAGCAGTTCTAACGCCGGGGGCGCAAAATACAATGAGCAGTTCTTC. It translates to CASSSNAGGAKYNEQFF.

The rearrangement joins TRBV27 to TRBJ1-5; perhaps TRBD1 as D (5 bases). This CDR3 is built from 13 residues. Germline V gene lookup returns CDR1 MNHEY and CDR2 SMNVEV (reference sequence). V gave up 6 bases and J gave up 4 bases, with 10 bases separating them. CDR3 DNA: TGTGCCAGCAGCGGGACCGATAATCAGCCCCAGCATTTT. This gives the protein CASSGTDNQPQHF.

The chain links TRBV28 to TRBJ1-5; TRBD1 is a possible D gene (5 bases). Germline V gene sequence: CDR1 MDHEN, CDR2 SYDVKM. V lost 6 bases to trimming and J lost 4 bases, with 10 bases between them. The CDR3 length is 13 residues. For the CDR3, the DNA is TGTGCCAGCAGAGCAGGGAGTAATCAGCCCCAGCATTTT. This translates into CASRAGSNQPQHF.

The chain carries TRBV5-6 and TRBJ1-2; D gene uncertain. The CDR3 length is 15 residues. V was pared by 3 bases and J by 8 bases, with 20 bases between. Germline values: CDR1 SGHDT, CDR2 YYEEEE. The CDR3 region has the DNA TGTGCCAGCAGCTACACCGTACCAGTTACGAAGGGCTACACCTTC. Translating it yields CASSYTVPVTKGYTF.

This clone is a singleton in its sample. The gene calls are TRBV9 and TRBJ1-4; TRBD1 matches 7 bases. V shed 0 bases, J shed 6 bases, and the junction held 5 bases outside the gene matches. The CDR3 contains 15 residues. The V gene's germline CDR1 is SGDLS and CDR2 YYNGEE. The CDR3 sequence is CASSVAGTVDEKLFF. CDR3 DNA sequence: TGTGCCAGCAGCGTAGCTGGGACAGTTGATGAAAAACTGTTTTTT.

The gene calls are TRBV2 and TRBJ2-7; 8 nucleotides line up with TRBD1. The V gene end was trimmed by 5 bases and the J gene end by 3 bases; junction bases not matched to a gene: 9. The CDR3 sequence is 15 residues long. The germline V gene encodes CDR1 SNHLY and CDR2 FYNNEI. DNA for the CDR3: TGTGCCAGCAGTTCTAGTGGGACAGGCGGCTACGAGCAGTACTTC. The encoded protein is CASSSSGTGGYEQYF.

The chain uses TRBV7-3 and TRBJ1-5; D unresolved. V was pared by 5 bases and J by 15 bases, with 8 bases between. This CDR3 spans 9 amino acids. The germline V gene has CDR1 SGHTA and CDR2 FQGTGA. CDR3 in amino acids: CASSDLGHF. Written as DNA, the CDR3 is TGTGCCAGCAGCGACTTAGGGCATTTT.

The rearrangement links TRBV5-1 to TRBJ1-2; TRBD1 agrees at 7 bases. The CDR3 totals 14 residues. Trimming at V came to 0 bases and at J to 4 bases, leaving 3 bases not matched to a gene. CDR1 is SGHRS and CDR2 is YFSETQ in the germline V gene. CDR3 amino acids: CASSLGRGIYGYTF. For the CDR3, the DNA is TGCGCCAGCAGCTTGGGCAGGGGGATCTATGGCTACACCTTC.

The chain links TRBV6-2 or TRBV6-3 to TRBJ2-3; D gene uncertain. Germline CDR1 MNHEY, CDR2 SVGEGT. The ends were cut back, 2 bases at V and 10 bases at J, with 10 bases in the middle. This CDR3 is 12 amino acids long. The CDR3 loop is CASSYTRASQYF. The CDR3 DNA follows: TGTGCCAGCAGTTACACCCGAGCATCGCAGTATTTT.

The genes are TRBV7-9 and TRBJ1-1, with D unclear. This CDR3 region has 10 residues. Looked up from germline, CDR1 is SEHNR and CDR2 is FQNEAQ (reference sequence). V lost 6 bases to trimming and J lost 5 bases, with 4 bases between them. CDR3 nucleotides: TGTGCCAGCAGTAGGACTGAAGCTTTCTTT. Its translation: CASSRTEAFF.

The rearrangement joins TRBV29-1 to TRBJ2-2, with a tentative D call TRBD2 (5 bases). There are 14 residues in the CDR3. The V end lost 5 bases, the J end lost 4 bases, and 14 bases lay between the germline ends. Germline assignment: CDR1 SQVTM and CDR2 ANQGSEA. CDR3 DNA: TGCAGCGTTATTGGTCCGGGAAGCACCGGGGAGCTGTTTTTT. This encodes CSVIGPGSTGELFF.

The table lists this clone with a count of one. The V and J genes are TRBV6-2 or TRBV6-3 and TRBJ2-5, with D perhaps matching TRBD2 (5 bases). The length of the CDR3 is 13 residues. V was pared by 5 bases and J by 0 bases, with 7 bases between. Germline V gene sequence: CDR1 MNHEY, CDR2 SVGEGT. CDR3 DNA: TGTGCCAGCAGTCGGGGTTACCAAGAGACCCAGTACTTC. It translates to CASSRGYQETQYF.

This chain links TRBV6-2 or TRBV6-3 with TRBJ2-3; 10 positions match TRBD2. Germline V gives CDR1 MNHEY, CDR2 SVGEGT. V was clipped by 2 bases and J by 3 bases; unmatched bases: 17. This CDR3 region has 20 residues. The CDR3 is CASSYELTSGAMGVTDTQYF. The DNA of the CDR3 is TGTGCCAGCAGTTACGAGTTAACTAGCGGGGCCATGGGTGTAACAGATACGCAGTATTTT.